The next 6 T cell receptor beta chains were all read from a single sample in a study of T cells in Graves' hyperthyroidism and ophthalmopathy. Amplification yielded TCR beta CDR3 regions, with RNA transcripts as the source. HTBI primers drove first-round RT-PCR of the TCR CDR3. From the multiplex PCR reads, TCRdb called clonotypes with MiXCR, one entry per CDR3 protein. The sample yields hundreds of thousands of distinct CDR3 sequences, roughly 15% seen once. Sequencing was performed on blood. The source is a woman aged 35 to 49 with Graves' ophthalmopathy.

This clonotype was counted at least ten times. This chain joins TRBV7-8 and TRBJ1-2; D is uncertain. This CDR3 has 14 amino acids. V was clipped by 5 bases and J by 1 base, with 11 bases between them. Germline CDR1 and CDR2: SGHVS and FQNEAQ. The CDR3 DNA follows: TGTGCCAGCAGCGCCGACGACTTTAACTATGGCTACACCTTC. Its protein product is CASSADDFNYGYTF.

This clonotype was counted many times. CDR3 sequence reads: CASSPHNHLNTGELFF. The CDR3 DNA reads as TGTGCCAGCAGCCCGCACAACCATTTGAACACCGGGGAGCTGTTTTTT. The genes are TRBV7-8 and TRBJ2-2; D remains unclear. Deletions cut 5 bases from V and 1 base from J, with 14 bases between. There are 16 residues in the CDR3. Germline V gene data show CDR1 as SGHVS and CDR2 as FQNEAQ.

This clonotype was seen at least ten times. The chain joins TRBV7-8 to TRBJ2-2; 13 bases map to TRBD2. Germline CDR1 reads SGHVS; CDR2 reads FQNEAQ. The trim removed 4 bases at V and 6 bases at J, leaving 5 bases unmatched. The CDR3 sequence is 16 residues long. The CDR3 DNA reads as TGTGCCAGCAGCTCTCGGACTAGCGGGAGCTCCGGGGAGCTGTTTTTT. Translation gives CASSSRTSGSSGELFF.

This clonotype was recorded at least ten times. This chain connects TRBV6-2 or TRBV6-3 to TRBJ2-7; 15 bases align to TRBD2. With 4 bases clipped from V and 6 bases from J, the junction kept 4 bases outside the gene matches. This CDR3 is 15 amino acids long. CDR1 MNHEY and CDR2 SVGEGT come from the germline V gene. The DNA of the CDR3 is TGTGCCAGCAGTTTCGGACTAGCGGGAGGGCGCGAGCAGTACTTC. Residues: CASSFGLAGGREQYF.

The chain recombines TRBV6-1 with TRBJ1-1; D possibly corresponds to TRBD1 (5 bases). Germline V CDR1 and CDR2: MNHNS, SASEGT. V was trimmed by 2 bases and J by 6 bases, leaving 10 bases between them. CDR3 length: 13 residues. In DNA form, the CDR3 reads TGTGCCAGCAGTGAACTGACAGTTCCTGAAGCTTTCTTT. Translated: CASSELTVPEAFF.

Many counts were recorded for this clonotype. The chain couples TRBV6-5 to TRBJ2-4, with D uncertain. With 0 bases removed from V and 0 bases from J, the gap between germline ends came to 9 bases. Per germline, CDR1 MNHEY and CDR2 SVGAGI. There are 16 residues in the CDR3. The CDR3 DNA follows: TGTGCCAGCAGTTACTCGGCAGTCGGAGCCAAAAACATTCAGTACTTC. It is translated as CASSYSAVGAKNIQYF.